The 18 T cell receptor beta chains below all came from one sample that was sequenced in a study of cytomegalovirus exposure and HLA in healthy donors. PCR involved 60 Vbeta and 13 Jbeta primers. Clones were sequenced by immunoSEQ multiplex PCR, and TCRdb holds only the in-frame ones, with some missing. The sample records 65,000 to 90,000 clones, 70% to 90% being singletons. The sequencing input was PBMCs. All receptors come from a woman in her 30s in good health and CMV-seronegative.

This rearrangement joins TRBV20-1 to TRBJ2-3, with 7 bases identical to TRBD2. The junction had 1 base not matched to a gene; V was cut back by 6 bases and J by 4 bases. Germline CDR1 and CDR2: DFQATT and SNEGSKA (reference sequence). This CDR3 has 11 residues. CDR3 in amino acids: CSAGRPDTQYF. CDR3 nucleotide sequence: TGCAGTGCCGGGAGGCCAGATACGCAGTATTTT.

The genes are TRBV28 and TRBJ2-3; possibly TRBD1 for D (5 bases). V shed 6 bases and J shed 5 bases, with 21 bases lying between them. This CDR3 is 16 amino acids long. Per the germline V gene, CDR1 is MDHEN and CDR2 is SYDVKM. The DNA for the CDR3 is TGTGCCAGCAGACACCCGGACCGAGGAAGGGGAGATACGCAGTATTTT. Its translation is CASRHPDRGRGDTQYF.

V is TRBV2 and J is TRBJ2-1, with 11 bases aligning to TRBD2. The germline V gene encodes CDR1 SNHLY and CDR2 FYNNEI. The CDR3 extends over 15 amino acids. In DNA form, the CDR3 reads TGTGCTACCCGCTTGGGGCTAGCGGGAGGCAATGAGCAGTTCTTC. Its translation: CATRLGLAGGNEQFF.

The chain recombines TRBV7-9 with TRBJ1-1, with 8 bases aligning to TRBD1. Trimming at V came to 6 bases and at J to 4 bases, leaving 7 bases not matched to a gene. This CDR3 comprises 14 residues. Germline V gives CDR1 SEHNR, CDR2 FQNEAQ (reference sequence). CDR3 amino acids: CASSPGTGATEAFF. DNA for the CDR3: TGTGCCAGCAGTCCCGGGACAGGAGCCACTGAAGCTTTCTTT.

This chain joins TRBV7-9 and TRBJ2-1; no clear D. The V and J ends lost 5 bases and 9 bases respectively, with 11 bases between them. The CDR3 length is 12 residues. Germline lookup yields CDR1 SEHNR and CDR2 FQNEAQ (reference sequence). The CDR3 DNA is TGTGCCAGCAGCCCCGCGGCGGCTGAGCAGTTCTTC. Residues: CASSPAAAEQFF.

The rearrangement uses TRBV9 and TRBJ2-7, with D possibly TRBD1 on 6 matching bases. The CDR3 sequence is 15 residues long. CDR1 is SGDLS, CDR2 YYNGEE, per germline. V was pared by 0 bases and J by 7 bases, with 17 bases between. CDR3 residues: CASSVAQGTLSEQYF. CDR3 coding DNA: TGTGCCAGCAGCGTAGCCCAGGGGACCCTTAGTGAGCAGTACTTC. Drawing the rest from reference TRBV9 and TRBJ2-7, the complete variable domain is DSGVTQTPKHLITATGQRVTLRCSPRSGDLSVYWYQQSLDQGLQFLIQYYNGEERAKGNILERFSAQQFPDLHSELNLSSLELGDSALYFCASSVAQGTLSEQYFGPGTRLTVT.

This rearrangement joins TRBV6-5 to TRBJ2-2, with TRBD1 identical over 7 bases. V trimming: 5 bases; J trimming: 5 bases; junction bases outside the gene matches: 8. The germline gives CDR1 MNHEY, CDR2 SVGAGI. CDR3 size: 15 residues. For the CDR3, the DNA is TGTGCCAGCAGTAGACACCTACAGGGGACCGGGGAGCTGTTTTTT. Amino acids: CASSRHLQGTGELFF.

This sequence joins TRBV10-3 and TRBJ2-2; possibly TRBD1 for D (6 bases). Germline V gives CDR1 ENHRY, CDR2 SYGVKD. The CDR3 is made up of 16 amino acids. V shed 0 bases and J shed 7 bases, with 15 bases lying between them. CDR3 amino acids: CAISESTGPSFGELFF. For the CDR3, the DNA is TGTGCCATCAGTGAGTCGACAGGACCTAGCTTCGGGGAGCTGTTTTTT.

This chain joins TRBV13 and TRBJ2-1; 12 bases fit TRBD2. Germline lookup yields CDR1 PRHDT and CDR2 FYEKMQ (reference sequence). V was pared by 5 bases and J by 7 bases, with 9 bases of the junction left unmatched. The CDR3 contains 16 residues. As DNA, the CDR3 is TGTGCCAGCAGCAAAAGACTAGCGGGAGAAAGGAATGAGCAGTTCTTC. Translation gives CASSKRLAGERNEQFF.

The chain recombines TRBV1 with TRBJ2-5; the table's D gene call, TRBD2, was not cross checked with the DNA. The J call may be wrong; the DNA end is better matched by TRBJ2-7. TRBV1 is recorded as a pseudogene. The CDR3 loop spans 17 amino acids. The CDR3 is CTSSQDDSGSRSYEQYF. CDR3 in DNA: TGCACCAGCAGCCAAGATGATAGCGGGAGTCGCTCCTACGAGCAGTACTTC.

The rearrangement uses TRBV5-6 and TRBJ1-6, with D possibly being TRBD1 (6 bases). CDR1 is SGHDT, CDR2 YYEEEE, per germline. The CDR3 extends over 14 amino acids. V dropped 4 bases and J dropped 10 bases, with 15 bases sitting between them. CDR3 region: CASSTLQGSSPLHF. The DNA for the CDR3 is TGTGCCAGCAGCACGTTACAGGGCTCCTCACCCCTCCACTTT.

The J gene is TRBJ2-6, the V gene TRBV9, with 9 bases identical to TRBD1. CDR1 and CDR2 (germline): SGDLS, YYNGEE. CDR3 length: 19 residues. Trimming at V came to 3 bases and at J to 0 bases, leaving 10 bases not matched to a gene. CDR3 sequence: CASSDLTGQGLSGANVLTF. Here the CDR3 DNA reads TGTGCCAGCAGCGACCTTACGGGACAGGGCCTCTCTGGGGCCAACGTCCTGACTTTC.

This sequence joins TRBV6-6 and TRBJ1-2; 9 bases map to TRBD1. After removal of 6 bases from V and 8 bases from J, the junction contained 7 bases not matched to a gene. The CDR3 is 13 amino acids. Germline assignment: CDR1 MNHNY and CDR2 SVGAGI (reference sequence). In DNA, the CDR3 is TGTGCCAGCAGCCCCCGACAGGGGGGCGGCTACACCTTC. It translates to CASSPRQGGGYTF.

About this clone: A junction end diverges from the germline sequence, so it may reflect a read error. The V and J genes are TRBV4-2 and TRBJ2-3; TRBD2 agrees at 10 bases. The CDR3 contains 17 residues. Germline CDR1 reads LGHNA; CDR2 reads YNFKEQ. The CDR3 here is CASSHVISGRSADTRYF. The CDR3 nucleotides read TGTGCCAGCAGCCATGTAATTAGCGGGAGGAGCGCAGATACGCGGTATTTT.

The table lists this clone with a few counts. The chain uses TRBV6-1 and TRBJ2-5; 8 bases map to TRBD2. Germline-derived CDR1 and CDR2 are MNHNS and SASEGT. The V segment lost 4 bases and the J segment 5 bases; nucleotides outside the gene matches: 9. This CDR3 has 15 residues. CDR3 bases: TGTGCCAGCAGTGTTTCGCGGGAGGACCGGGAGACCCAGTACTTC. Protein: CASSVSREDRETQYF.

About this clone itself: This sample includes further DNA sequences coding for the same CDR3. This chain joins TRBV15 and TRBJ2-7; D gene ambiguous. This CDR3 is 14 amino acids long. CDR1 LNHNV and CDR2 YYDKDF come from the germline V gene (reference sequence). V was clipped by 0 bases and J by 2 bases, with 8 bases between them. CDR3 DNA sequence: TGTGCCACCAGCAGAGATGGCACTACCTACGAGCAGTACTTC. It is translated as CATSRDGTTYEQYF.

The chain is built from TRBV5-4 and TRBJ2-1; the D gene is possibly TRBD1 (6 bases). Germline CDR1 and CDR2: SGHNT and YYREEE (reference sequence). CDR3 length: 14 amino acids. Trimming cost V 4 bases and J 6 bases, with 14 bases left between them. The CDR3 coding sequence is TGTGCCAGCAGCGGCACAGGGTTCCTCAATGAGCAGTTCTTC. Its protein is CASSGTGFLNEQFF.

This clone was detected once. The rearrangement uses TRBV14 and TRBJ2-5, with TRBD2 identical over 11 bases. This CDR3 region has 16 residues. Germline V gene data show CDR1 as SGHDN and CDR2 as FVKESK. With V trimmed by 4 bases and J by 2 bases, 6 bases remained unmatched. This CDR3 reads CASSRMVAGGQETQYF. The CDR3 coding sequence is TGTGCCAGCAGCCGTATGGTAGCGGGAGGGCAAGAGACCCAGTACTTC.